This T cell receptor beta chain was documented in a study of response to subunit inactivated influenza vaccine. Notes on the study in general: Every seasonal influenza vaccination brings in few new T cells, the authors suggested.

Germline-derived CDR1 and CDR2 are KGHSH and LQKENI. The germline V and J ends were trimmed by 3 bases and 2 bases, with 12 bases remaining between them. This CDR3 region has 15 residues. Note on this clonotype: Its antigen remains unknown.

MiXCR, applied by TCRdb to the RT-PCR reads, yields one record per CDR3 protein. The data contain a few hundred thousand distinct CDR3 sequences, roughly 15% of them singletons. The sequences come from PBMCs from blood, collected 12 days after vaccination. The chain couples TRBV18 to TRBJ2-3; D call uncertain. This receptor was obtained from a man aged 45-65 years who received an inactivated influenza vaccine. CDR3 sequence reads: CASSPSAVHTDTQYF. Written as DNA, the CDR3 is TGTGCCAGCTCACCGAGTGCTGTTCACACAGATACGCAGTATTTT.